The 9 T cell receptor beta chains below all came from one sample that was sequenced in a study of blood T cell repertoires in COVID-19. The protocol was immunoSEQ multiplex PCR, while the TCRdb copy is restricted to in-frame clones and leaves out a portion. This table holds 200,000 to 300,000 clones, about 82% found once. Sequenced material: peripheral blood. The receptors were gathered from an elderly man with acute or convalescent COVID-19.

V usage is TRBV5-4 and J usage is TRBJ2-7; tentative D call: TRBD2 (5 bases). The CDR3 sequence is 14 residues long. V was pared by 0 bases and J by 2 bases, with 9 bases between. Germline V gene data show CDR1 as SGHNT and CDR2 as YYREEE (reference sequence). As DNA, the CDR3 is TGTGCCAGCAGCTTGGCTGGGCGGGCCTACGAGCAGTACTTC. It translates to CASSLAGRAYEQYF.

The CDR3 here is CASSPGLAGGAETQYF. The CDR3 nucleotides are TGTGCCAGCAGCCCAGGACTAGCGGGAGGGGCAGAGACCCAGTACTTC. The chain carries TRBV7-3 and TRBJ2-5; TRBD2 matches 15 bases. The CDR3 length is 16 residues. Per germline, CDR1 SGHTA and CDR2 FQGTGA. The J segment lost 4 bases and the V segment lost 5 bases, leaving 5 bases of the junction unmatched.

The J gene is TRBJ1-1, the V gene TRBV10-3, with TRBD1 matching over 10 bases. Germline loops: CDR1 ENHRY, CDR2 SYGVKD. This CDR3 is 16 amino acids long. The trim removed 4 bases at V and 5 bases at J, leaving 10 bases unmatched. The DNA for the CDR3 is TGTGCCATCAGTGGTCTAAAGACAGGGGGCGAGACTGAAGCTTTCTTT. This gives the protein CAISGLKTGGETEAFF.

The V and J genes are TRBV5-1 and TRBJ2-7, with D possibly TRBD1 on 6 matching bases. The V gene lost 4 bases and the J gene lost 2 bases, with 13 bases spanning the gap. Germline CDR1 reads SGHRS; CDR2 reads YFSETQ. The CDR3 extends over 14 amino acids. CDR3 region: CASSTTGLPYEQYF. CDR3 sequence (DNA): TGCGCCAGCAGCACGACAGGCCTTCCCTACGAGCAGTACTTC.

The chain carries TRBV2 and TRBJ2-3; the D gene is possibly TRBD1 (5 bases). Trimming removed 0 bases at V and 8 bases at J, with 12 bases between. CDR3 length: 14 residues. Germline V gene data show CDR1 as SNHLY and CDR2 as FYNNEI. CDR3: CASSEAGWGGTQYF. The DNA of the CDR3 is TGTGCCAGCAGTGAAGCAGGGTGGGGCGGTACGCAGTATTTT.

This chain connects TRBV2 to TRBJ1-1; 7 bases match TRBD1. This CDR3 spans 13 amino acids. The germline gives CDR1 SNHLY, CDR2 FYNNEI. Trimming at V came to 4 bases and at J to 4 bases, leaving 3 bases not matched to a gene. The CDR3 DNA reads TGTGCCAGCAGTGGAACAGGGGCCACTGAAGCTTTCTTT. This gives the protein CASSGTGATEAFF.

J is TRBJ2-3 and V is TRBV7-3; 14 nucleotides agree with TRBD2. The germline V gene has CDR1 SGHTA and CDR2 FQGTGA. J was trimmed by 7 bases and V by 2 bases; bases with no gene match: 5. The CDR3 has 16 residues. The CDR3 nucleotides read TGTGCCAGCAGCTTAGAAGGGACTAGCGGGAGAAATACGCAGTATTTT. This encodes CASSLEGTSGRNTQYF.

The J gene is TRBJ1-1, the V gene TRBV2; 7 bases align to TRBD1. The CDR3 is 13 residues long. Trimming at V came to 4 bases and at J to 5 bases, leaving 4 bases not matched to a gene. CDR1 and CDR2 from the germline V gene are SNHLY and FYNNEI. CDR3 DNA sequence: TGTGCCAGCAGTGGACAGGGCAATACTGAAGCTTTCTTT. It is translated as CASSGQGNTEAFF.

The rearrangement links TRBV28 to TRBJ1-4, with D possibly being TRBD1 (5 bases). V dropped 5 bases and J dropped 8 bases, with 6 bases sitting between them. CDR3 length: 11 residues. Per germline, CDR1 MDHEN and CDR2 SYDVKM. The CDR3 DNA reads TGTGCCAGCAGTCGACAGGAAAAACTGTTTTTT. Protein product: CASSRQEKLFF.